The rows below give T cell receptor beta chains drawn from one sample of a study of pediatric ulcerative colitis. Sequenced by immunoSEQ multiplex PCR; TCRdb stores in-frame clones only, minus some. The data contain 4,500 to 6,500 clones, approximately 89% of them singletons. Specimen: blood. Receptor source: a girl between 10 and 17 years old who was a control in a study of pediatric ulcerative colitis. The CDR3 runs from the conserved cysteine through the conserved F or W. Fields, in order: clone size, D gene, V gene, J gene, CDR3 protein, CDR3 DNA. D genes are given only for firm matches. Size is stated for part of the rows, as once, few or many counts, or as a class when the clone is expanded.

size: once; D: -; V: TRBV19; J: TRBJ1-5; CDR3: CATSKYQAGHVSQPQHF; DNA: TGTGCCACCAGTAAATACCAAGCAGGGCATGTGAGTCAGCCCCAGCATTTT
size: -; D: TRBD2; V: TRBV29-1; J: TRBJ2-1; CDR3: CSVSGRVTYNEQFF; DNA: TGCAGCGTCTCGGGGAGGGTCACCTACAATGAGCAGTTCTTC
size: -; D: -; V: TRBV7-9; J: TRBJ1-5; CDR3: CASSLAENQPQHF; DNA: TGTGCCAGCAGCTTAGCTGAGAATCAGCCCCAGCATTTT
size: -; D: -; V: TRBV6-4; J: TRBJ2-2; CDR3: CASSMLGELFF; DNA: TGTGCCAGCAGTATGCTCGGGGAGCTGTTTTTT
size: -; D: -; V: TRBV20-1; J: TRBJ2-1; CDR3: CSEGSHNEQFF; DNA: TGCAGTGAGGGGTCCCACAATGAGCAGTTCTTC
size: -; D: -; V: TRBV4-1; J: TRBJ1-2; CDR3: CASSQDQGVNYGYTF; DNA: TGCGCCAGCAGCCAAGATCAGGGCGTGAACTATGGCTACACCTTC
size: -; D: -; V: TRBV7-2; J: TRBJ1-5; CDR3: CASSSVGRSNQPQHF; DNA: TGTGCCAGCAGCTCTGTGGGGCGCTCCAATCAGCCCCAGCATTTT
size: -; D: TRBD1; V: TRBV5-1; J: TRBJ2-4; CDR3: CASSLDGQGENIQYF; DNA: TGCGCCAGCAGCTTGGACGGACAGGGGGAAAACATTCAGTACTTC
size: -; D: TRBD2; V: TRBV9; J: TRBJ2-3; CDR3: CASSPRTSGSTDTQYF; DNA: TGTGCCAGCAGCCCCCGGACTAGCGGGAGCACAGATACGCAGTATTTT
size: -; D: -; V: TRBV28; J: TRBJ1-2; CDR3: CASSSSGYTF; DNA: TGTGCCAGCAGCAGTAGTGGCTACACCTTC
size: -; D: -; V: TRBV4-1; J: TRBJ1-3; CDR3: CASSQDANTIYF; DNA: TGCGCCAGCAGCCAAGACGCAAACACCATATATTTT
size: -; D: TRBD2; V: TRBV9; J: TRBJ2-1; CDR3: CASSVSGAGAGNEQFF; DNA: TGTGCCAGCAGCGTAAGTGGGGCGGGAGCTGGGAATGAGCAGTTCTTC
size: -; D: TRBD1; V: TRBV27; J: TRBJ2-7; CDR3: CASSSRQGRSEQYF; DNA: TGTGCCAGCAGTTCCAGACAGGGTAGGAGCGAGCAGTACTTC
size: -; D: -; V: TRBV28; J: TRBJ1-2; CDR3: CASSRSGYYGYTF; DNA: TGTGCCAGCAGCCGCTCCGGGTACTATGGCTACACCTTC
size: -; D: TRBD2; V: TRBV10-2; J: TRBJ2-7; CDR3: CASRSAGTSGLEQYF; DNA: TGCGCCAGCAGATCCGCCGGGACTAGCGGGCTCGAGCAGTACTTC
size: -; D: TRBD1; V: TRBV10-2; J: TRBJ2-1; CDR3: CASRDSGASNEQFF; DNA: TGCGCCAGTAGGGACAGTGGGGCTTCCAATGAGCAGTTCTTC
size: few; D: -; V: TRBV9; J: TRBJ2-1; CDR3: CASSVENSGEQFF; DNA: TGTGCCAGCAGCGTAGAAAATAGCGGTGAGCAGTTCTTC
size: -; D: TRBD1; V: TRBV19; J: TRBJ2-4; CDR3: CASSNQGASDKNIQYF; DNA: TGTGCCAGTAGTAATCAGGGGGCGTCGGACAAAAACATTCAGTACTTC
size: -; D: -; V: TRBV27; J: TRBJ2-7; CDR3: CASSSGPPGTYEQYF; DNA: TGTGCCAGCAGTTCAGGACCCCCGGGTACCTACGAGCAGTACTTC
size: -; D: -; V: TRBV13; J: TRBJ2-4; CDR3: CASSLGGAKNIQYF; DNA: TGTGCCAGCAGCTTGGGTGGGGCCAAAAACATTCAGTACTTC
size: -; D: -; V: TRBV30; J: TRBJ1-1; CDR3: CAFDGGNTEAFF; DNA: TGTGCCTTCGATGGGGGGAACACTGAAGCTTTCTTT
size: -; D: -; V: TRBV19; J: TRBJ1-4; CDR3: CATFNEKLFF; DNA: TGTGCCACCTTTAATGAAAAACTGTTTTTT
size: -; D: TRBD1; V: TRBV5-6; J: TRBJ2-7; CDR3: CASSYADRDYEQYF; DNA: TGTGCCAGCAGCTACGCCGACAGGGACTACGAGCAGTACTTC
size: -; D: -; V: TRBV6-6; J: TRBJ2-7; CDR3: CASSYGAGSSYEQYF; DNA: TGTGCCAGCAGTTACGGGGCGGGGAGCTCCTACGAGCAGTACTTC
size: few; D: -; V: TRBV6-1; J: TRBJ1-5; CDR3: CASSVSQVQPQHF; DNA: TGTGCCAGCAGCGTCTCTCAAGTACAGCCCCAGCATTTT
size: -; D: -; V: TRBV27; J: TRBJ2-1; CDR3: CASRTRSNEQFF; DNA: TGTGCCAGCAGAACTAGGTCGAATGAGCAGTTCTTC
size: -; D: -; V: TRBV18; J: TRBJ2-4; CDR3: CASSPLTGPLAKNIQYF; DNA: TGTGCCAGCTCACCATTGACAGGTCCCCTAGCCAAAAACATTCAGTACTTC
size: -; D: -; V: TRBV7-8; J: TRBJ1-5; CDR3: CASSLAKLGPGNQPQHF; DNA: TGTGCCAGCAGCTTAGCGAAGTTGGGGCCGGGCAATCAGCCCCAGCATTTT
size: -; D: -; V: TRBV7-9; J: TRBJ2-2; CDR3: CASSLEEQENTGELFF; DNA: TGTGCCAGCAGCTTAGAAGAGCAGGAGAACACCGGGGAGCTGTTTTTT
size: few; D: -; V: TRBV27; J: TRBJ1-5; CDR3: CASSLEREGNQPQHF; DNA: TGTGCCAGCAGTTTAGAACGTGAGGGCAATCAGCCCCAGCATTTT
size: once; D: -; V: TRBV28; J: TRBJ1-2; CDR3: CASSLRVHYGYTF; DNA: TGTGCCAGCAGTTTGCGGGTCCACTATGGCTACACCTTC
size: -; D: TRBD2; V: TRBV28; J: TRBJ2-4; CDR3: CASSGWASGRRDIQYF; DNA: TGTGCCAGCAGCGGTTGGGCTAGCGGGAGGAGGGACATTCAGTACTTC
size: -; D: TRBD2; V: TRBV6-4; J: TRBJ2-3; CDR3: CASSATSGSTDTQYF; DNA: TGTGCCAGCAGCGCGACTAGCGGGAGCACAGATACGCAGTATTTT
size: -; D: -; V: TRBV5-6; J: TRBJ2-1; CDR3: CASHLPGLAYNEQFF; DNA: TGTGCCAGCCATTTGCCGGGACTCGCCTACAATGAGCAGTTCTTC
size: -; D: -; V: TRBV11-2; J: TRBJ2-1; CDR3: CASSLFILASNEQFF; DNA: TGTGCCAGCAGCTTATTCATTCTAGCGTCAAATGAGCAGTTCTTC
size: -; D: -; V: TRBV2; J: TRBJ2-1; CDR3: CASSKSRESNEQFF; DNA: TGTGCCAGCAGTAAGAGTCGGGAGAGCAATGAGCAGTTCTTC
size: -; D: -; V: TRBV30; J: TRBJ1-2; CDR3: CAWSPTTNYGYTF; DNA: TGTGCCTGGAGTCCTACAACGAACTATGGCTACACCTTC
size: -; D: -; V: TRBV5-1; J: TRBJ2-1; CDR3: CASSLGQAYNEQFF; DNA: TGCGCCAGCAGCTTGGGACAGGCCTACAATGAGCAGTTCTTC
size: -; D: TRBD1; V: TRBV7-3; J: TRBJ2-2; CDR3: CASSRFGGTGSTGELFF; DNA: TGTGCCAGCAGCCGTTTTGGCGGGACAGGGAGCACCGGGGAGCTGTTTTTT
size: -; D: TRBD1; V: TRBV6-1; J: TRBJ2-7; CDR3: CASSGRDSLSYEQYF; DNA: TGTGCCAGCAGTGGCCGGGACAGCCTTTCCTACGAGCAGTACTTC
size: -; D: -; V: TRBV11-3; J: TRBJ2-5; CDR3: CASSFAGDETQYF; DNA: TGTGCCAGCAGCTTCGCAGGGGACGAGACCCAGTACTTC
size: -; D: TRBD1; V: TRBV28; J: TRBJ1-3; CDR3: CASSFHQGGNGNTIYF; DNA: TGTGCCAGCAGTTTTCATCAGGGGGGAAATGGAAACACCATATATTTT
size: few; D: -; V: TRBV5-1; J: TRBJ1-1; CDR3: CASSIQDHTEAFF; DNA: TGCGCCAGCAGCATCCAGGACCACACTGAAGCTTTCTTT
size: -; D: -; V: TRBV7-8; J: TRBJ1-3; CDR3: CASSLGGSGNTIYF; DNA: TGTGCCAGCAGCTTAGGAGGCTCTGGAAACACCATATATTTT
size: -; D: -; V: TRBV6-5; J: TRBJ2-7; CDR3: CASRGHLDYEQYF; DNA: TGTGCCAGCAGGGGGCACTTAGACTACGAGCAGTACTTC
size: -; D: TRBD2; V: TRBV4-1; J: TRBJ2-2; CDR3: CASSQAARSGRSTGELFF; DNA: TGCGCCAGCAGCCAAGCGGCGCGGAGCGGGAGGTCAACCGGGGAGCTGTTTTTT